This entry is about one T cell receptor beta chain. Its antigen is not identified. Documented time point: week 35, safety follow-up. Every vaccination contained 300 ug of the mutant IDH1 20-mer peptide and was paired with topical imiquimod. The vaccination schedule gave patients eight doses in weeks 1, 3, 5, 7, 11, 15, 19 and 23. Astrocytomas that were new, WHO grade 3 or 4, IDH1-mutant and ATRX-lost were present in the donors. Produced via immunoSEQ multiplex PCR; TCRdb's table is partial and in-frame only. The sample consists of approximately 31,000 clones, about four fifths of them appearing once. CDR3 length equals 14 residues. Trimming left V 3 bases short and J 3 bases short, with 12 bases between. Germline V gene sequence: CDR1 MGHRA, CDR2 YSYEKL. This record comes from a study of a mutant IDH1 vaccine in newly diagnosed glioma. For the study at large: Former treatment meant radiotherapy, temozolomide, or both; the majority had gotten both.

General observations from the study: Among top peripheral T cell clonotypes, changes seemed unrelated to pseudoprogression.

V usage is TRBV4-1 and J usage is TRBJ2-7; perhaps D is TRBD1 or TRBD2 (5 bases each). This specimen consisted of PBMCs, obtained from a glioma patient whose treatment included an IDH1 peptide vaccine. The sequence came from a woman aged 18-29 years with glioma. The CDR3 loop is CASSHLRDGYEQYF. Here the CDR3 DNA reads TGCGCCAGCAGCCACCTCAGGGACGGCTACGAGCAGTACTTC.